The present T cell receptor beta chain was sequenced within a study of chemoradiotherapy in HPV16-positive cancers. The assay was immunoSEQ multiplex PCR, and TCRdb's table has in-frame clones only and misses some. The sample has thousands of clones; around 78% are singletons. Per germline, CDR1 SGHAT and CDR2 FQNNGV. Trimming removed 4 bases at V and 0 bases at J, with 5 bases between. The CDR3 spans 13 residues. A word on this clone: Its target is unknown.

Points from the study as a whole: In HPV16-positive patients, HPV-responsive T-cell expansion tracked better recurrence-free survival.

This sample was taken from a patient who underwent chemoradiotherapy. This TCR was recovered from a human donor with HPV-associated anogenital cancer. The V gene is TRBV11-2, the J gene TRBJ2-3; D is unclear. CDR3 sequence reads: CASSWASTDTQYF. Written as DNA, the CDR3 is TGTGCCAGCAGCTGGGCCAGCACAGATACGCAGTATTTT.